What follows is one T cell receptor (beta chain) and its context. Assay: immunoSEQ multiplex PCR; the TCRdb copy retains only in-frame clones and omits some. The sample carries around 99,000 clones, about nine tenths recorded once. Germline V lookup: CDR1 LNHDA, CDR2 SQIVND (reference sequence). V lost 10 bases and J lost 7, with 14 bases in between. The CDR3 is made up of 13 amino acids. This specimen comes from a study of T cell changes during pregnancy in multiple sclerosis. Sequencing used peripheral blood, obtained in the third trimester of pregnancy. The chain has TRBV19 and TRBJ1-6; D gene unclear. The receptor's source is a female donor in good health, enrolled as a control in a pregnancy study. CDR3 in DNA: TGTGCCACTACGACATCAAGGAATTCACCCCTCCACTTT. This gives the protein CATTTSRNSPLHF.